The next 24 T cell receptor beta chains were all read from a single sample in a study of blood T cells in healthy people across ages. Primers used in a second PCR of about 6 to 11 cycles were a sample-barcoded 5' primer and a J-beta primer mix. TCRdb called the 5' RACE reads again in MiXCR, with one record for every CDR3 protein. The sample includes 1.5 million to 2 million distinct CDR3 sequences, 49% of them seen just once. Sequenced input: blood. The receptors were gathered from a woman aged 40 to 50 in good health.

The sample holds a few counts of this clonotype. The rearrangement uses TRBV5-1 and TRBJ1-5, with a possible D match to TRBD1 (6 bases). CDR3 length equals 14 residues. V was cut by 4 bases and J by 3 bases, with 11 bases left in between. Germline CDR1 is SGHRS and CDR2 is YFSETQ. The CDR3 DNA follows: TGCGCCAGCAGCCCAACAGGGAACAATCAGCCCCAGCATTTT. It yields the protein CASSPTGNNQPQHF. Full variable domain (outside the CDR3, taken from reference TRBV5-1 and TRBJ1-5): KAGVTQTPRYLIKTRGQQVTLSCSPISGHRSVSWYQQTPGQGLQFLFEYFSETQRNKGNFPGRFSGRQFSNSRSEMNVSTLELGDSALYLCASSPTGNNQPQHFGDGTRLSIL.

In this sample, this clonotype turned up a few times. In DNA, the CDR3 is TGTGCCAGCAGTTACTCGACAGGGTCTGAGTACTTC. It yields the protein CASSYSTGSEYF. V usage is TRBV6-5 and J usage is TRBJ2-5; 7 nucleotides align to TRBD1. CDR3 length: 12 amino acids. Germline V gene data show CDR1 as MNHEY and CDR2 as SVGAGI. Trimming at V came to 0 bases and at J to 12 bases, leaving 4 bases not matched to a gene.

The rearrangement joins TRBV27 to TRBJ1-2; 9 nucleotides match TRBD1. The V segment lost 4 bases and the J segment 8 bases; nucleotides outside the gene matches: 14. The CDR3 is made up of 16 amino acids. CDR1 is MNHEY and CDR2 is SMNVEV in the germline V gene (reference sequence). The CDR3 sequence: CASSSWRDREIGGYTF. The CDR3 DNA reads TGTGCCAGCAGTTCTTGGAGGGACAGGGAGATAGGGGGCTACACCTTC.

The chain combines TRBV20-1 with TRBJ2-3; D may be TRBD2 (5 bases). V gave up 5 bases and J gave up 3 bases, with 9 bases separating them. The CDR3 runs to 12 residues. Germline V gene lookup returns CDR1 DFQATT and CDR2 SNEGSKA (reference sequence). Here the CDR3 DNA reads TGCAGTGCTGATGGACTGACAGATACGCAGTATTTT. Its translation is CSADGLTDTQYF.

The CDR3 coding sequence is TGTGCCAGCAGTCCCGGGACAGGGGCGGATGGGTACGAGCAGTACTTC. This codes for CASSPGTGADGYEQYF. The chain recombines TRBV27 with TRBJ2-5; 10 nucleotides agree with TRBD1. Near its end, the DNA agrees better with TRBJ2-7, so the J call may be wrong. The germline CDR1 and CDR2 sequences are MNHEY and SMNVEV (reference sequence). CDR3 length equals 16 residues.

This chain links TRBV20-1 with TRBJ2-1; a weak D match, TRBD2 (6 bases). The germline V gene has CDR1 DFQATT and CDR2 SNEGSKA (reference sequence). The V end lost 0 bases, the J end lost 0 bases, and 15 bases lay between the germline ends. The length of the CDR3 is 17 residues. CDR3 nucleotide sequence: TGCAGTGCTAGAGAATGGGAAGGGAGGAGCTCCTACAATGAGCAGTTCTTC. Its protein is CSAREWEGRSSYNEQFF.

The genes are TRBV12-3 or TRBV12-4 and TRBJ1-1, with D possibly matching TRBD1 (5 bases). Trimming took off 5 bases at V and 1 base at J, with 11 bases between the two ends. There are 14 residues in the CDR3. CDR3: CASSPFQGNTEAFF. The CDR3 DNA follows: TGTGCCAGCAGTCCCTTTCAGGGGAACACTGAAGCTTTCTTT.

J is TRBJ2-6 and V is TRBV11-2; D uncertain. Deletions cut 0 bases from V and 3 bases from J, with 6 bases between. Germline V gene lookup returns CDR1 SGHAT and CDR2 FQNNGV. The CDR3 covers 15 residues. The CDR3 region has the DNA TGTGCCAGCAGCTTAGAGTTGGGTGGGGCCAACGTCCTGACTTTC. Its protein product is CASSLELGGANVLTF.

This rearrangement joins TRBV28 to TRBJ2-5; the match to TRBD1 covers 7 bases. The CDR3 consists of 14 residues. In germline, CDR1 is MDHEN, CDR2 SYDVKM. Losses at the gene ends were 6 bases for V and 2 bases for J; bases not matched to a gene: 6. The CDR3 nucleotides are TGTGCCAGCAGCGGGCCGGGACAGCAAGAGACCCAGTACTTC. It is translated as CASSGPGQQETQYF.

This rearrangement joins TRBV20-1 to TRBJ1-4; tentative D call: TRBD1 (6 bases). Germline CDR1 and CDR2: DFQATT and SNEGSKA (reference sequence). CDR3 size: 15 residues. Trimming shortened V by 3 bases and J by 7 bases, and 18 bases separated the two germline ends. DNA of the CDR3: TGCAGTGCTAGTTATTCAGGGGTTACGCGTGAAAAACTGTTTTTT. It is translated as CSASYSGVTREKLFF.

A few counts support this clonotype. The CDR3 region is CASSQVPGQSYGYTF. CDR3 nucleotides: TGCGCCAGCAGCCAAGTCCCGGGACAGAGCTATGGCTACACCTTC. The V and J genes are TRBV4-3 and TRBJ1-2; 7 nucleotides line up with TRBD1. CDR1 is LGHNA and CDR2 is YSLEER in the germline V gene. The CDR3 is made up of 15 amino acids. V shed 1 base, J shed 4 bases, and the junction held 6 bases outside the gene matches.

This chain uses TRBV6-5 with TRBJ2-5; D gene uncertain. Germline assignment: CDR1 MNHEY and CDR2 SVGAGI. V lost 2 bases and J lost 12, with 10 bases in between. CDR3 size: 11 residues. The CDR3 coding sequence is TGTGCCAGCAGTTACGTGGGCCCGGAGTACTTC. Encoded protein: CASSYVGPEYF.

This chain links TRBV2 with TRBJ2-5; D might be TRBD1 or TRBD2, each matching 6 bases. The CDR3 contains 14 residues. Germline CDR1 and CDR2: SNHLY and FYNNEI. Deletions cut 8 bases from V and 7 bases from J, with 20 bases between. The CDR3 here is CASRLDTGAGTQYF. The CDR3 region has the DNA TGTGCCAGCCGACTTGATACGGGGGCCGGGACCCAGTACTTC. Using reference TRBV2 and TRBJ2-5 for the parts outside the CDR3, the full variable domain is EPEVTQTPSHQVTQMGQEVILRCVPISNHLYFYWYRQILGQKVEFLVSFYNNEISEKSEIFDDQFSVERPDGSNFTLKIRSTKLEDSAMYFCASRLDTGAGTQYFGPGTRLLVL.

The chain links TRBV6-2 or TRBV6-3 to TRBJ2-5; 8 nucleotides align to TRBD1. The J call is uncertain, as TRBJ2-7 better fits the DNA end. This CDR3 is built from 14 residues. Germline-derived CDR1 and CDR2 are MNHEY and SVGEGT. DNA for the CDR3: TGTGCCAGCAGGTACAGGGGGGAGGCCTACGAGCAGTACTTC. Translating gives CASRYRGEAYEQYF.

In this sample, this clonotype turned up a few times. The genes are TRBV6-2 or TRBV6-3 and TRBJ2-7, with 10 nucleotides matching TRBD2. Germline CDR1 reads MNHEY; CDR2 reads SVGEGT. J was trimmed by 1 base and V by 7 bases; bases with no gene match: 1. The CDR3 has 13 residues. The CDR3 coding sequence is TGTGCCAGCAAACTAGCGGGGTCCTACGAGCAGTACTTC. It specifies CASKLAGSYEQYF.

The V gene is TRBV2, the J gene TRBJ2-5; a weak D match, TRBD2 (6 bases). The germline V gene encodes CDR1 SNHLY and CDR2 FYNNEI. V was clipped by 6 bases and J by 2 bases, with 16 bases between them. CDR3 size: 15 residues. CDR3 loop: CASSDGGDVQETQYF. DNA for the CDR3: TGTGCCAGCAGCGATGGCGGGGATGTACAAGAGACCCAGTACTTC.

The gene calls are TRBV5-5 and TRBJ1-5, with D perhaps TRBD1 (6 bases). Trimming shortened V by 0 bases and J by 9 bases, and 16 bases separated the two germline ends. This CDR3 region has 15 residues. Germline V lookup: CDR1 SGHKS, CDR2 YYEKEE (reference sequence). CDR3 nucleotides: TGTGCCAGCAGCTTGGGGCCGGACAGTATCAGGCCCCAGCATTTT. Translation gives CASSLGPDSIRPQHF.

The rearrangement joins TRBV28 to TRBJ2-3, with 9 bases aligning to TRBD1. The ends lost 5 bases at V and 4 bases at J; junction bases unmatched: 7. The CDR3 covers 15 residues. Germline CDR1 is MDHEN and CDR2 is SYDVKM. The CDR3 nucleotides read TGTGCCAGCAGTCCCCACGGGACAGGGTCAGATACGCAGTATTTT. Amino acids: CASSPHGTGSDTQYF.

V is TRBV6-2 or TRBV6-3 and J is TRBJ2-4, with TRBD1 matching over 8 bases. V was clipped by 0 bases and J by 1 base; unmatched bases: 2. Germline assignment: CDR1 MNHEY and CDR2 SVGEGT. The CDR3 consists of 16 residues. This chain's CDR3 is CASSYSNRGAKNIQYF. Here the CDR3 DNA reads TGTGCCAGCAGTTACTCGAACAGGGGGGCCAAAAACATTCAGTACTTC.

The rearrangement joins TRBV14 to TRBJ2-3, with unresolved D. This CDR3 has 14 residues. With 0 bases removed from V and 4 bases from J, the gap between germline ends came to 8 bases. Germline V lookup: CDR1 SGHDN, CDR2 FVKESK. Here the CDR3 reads CASSQEIGPDTQYF. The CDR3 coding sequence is TGTGCCAGCAGCCAAGAAATAGGCCCAGATACGCAGTATTTT.

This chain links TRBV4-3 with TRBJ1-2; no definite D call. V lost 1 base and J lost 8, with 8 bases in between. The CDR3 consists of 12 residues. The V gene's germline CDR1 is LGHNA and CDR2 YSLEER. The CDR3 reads CASSQGVRGYTF. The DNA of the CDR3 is TGCGCCAGCAGCCAAGGAGTCCGGGGCTACACCTTC.

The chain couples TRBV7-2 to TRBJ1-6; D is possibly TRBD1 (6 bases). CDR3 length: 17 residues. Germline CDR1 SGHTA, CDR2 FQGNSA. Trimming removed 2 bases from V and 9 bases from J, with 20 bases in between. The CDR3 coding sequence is TGTGCCAGCAGCTTAAATGAGCCAGGGGCCTTGGGTTCACCCCTCCACTTT. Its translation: CASSLNEPGALGSPLHF.

CDR3 region: CATSDSGTESYNEQFF. The CDR3 region has the DNA TGTGCCACCAGTGATTCGGGGACAGAGTCCTACAATGAGCAGTTCTTC. This sequence joins TRBV24-1 and TRBJ2-1, with 7 bases matching TRBD1. V shed 2 bases, J shed 1 base, and the junction held 4 bases outside the gene matches. The CDR3 contains 16 residues. The germline gives CDR1 KGHDR, CDR2 SFDVKD.

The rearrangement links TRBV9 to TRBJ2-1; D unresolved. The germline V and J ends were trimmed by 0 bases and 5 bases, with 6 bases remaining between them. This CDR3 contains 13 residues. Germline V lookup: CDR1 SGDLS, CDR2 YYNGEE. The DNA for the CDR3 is TGTGCCAGCAGCGTAGTACCCCACAATGAGCAGTTCTTC. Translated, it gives CASSVVPHNEQFF.